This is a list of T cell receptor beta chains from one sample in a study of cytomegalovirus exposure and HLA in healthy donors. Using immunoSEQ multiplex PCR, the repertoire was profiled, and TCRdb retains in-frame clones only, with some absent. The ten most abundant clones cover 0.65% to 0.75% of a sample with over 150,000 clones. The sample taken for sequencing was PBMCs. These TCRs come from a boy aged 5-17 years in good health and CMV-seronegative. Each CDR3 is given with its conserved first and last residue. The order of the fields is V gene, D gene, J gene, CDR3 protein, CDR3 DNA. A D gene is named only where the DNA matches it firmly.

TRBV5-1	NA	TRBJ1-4	CASSLSGDNEKLFF	TGCGCCAGCAGCTTGTCGGGTGATAATGAAAAACTGTTTTTT
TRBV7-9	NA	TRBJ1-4	CASSLENGPRANEKLFF	TGTGCCAGCAGCCTAGAGAATGGCCCGAGGGCTAATGAAAAACTGTTTTTT
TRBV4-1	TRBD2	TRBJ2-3	CASSRLAVTTTSTDTQYF	TGCGCCAGCAGCCGGCTAGCGGTAACCACCACTAGCACAGATACGCAGTATTTT
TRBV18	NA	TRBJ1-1	CASSPTDSGAEAFF	TGTGCCAGCTCACCGACAGATTCTGGGGCTGAAGCTTTCTTT
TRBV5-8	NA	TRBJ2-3	CASSSLLGVPKLTDTQYF	TGTGCCAGCAGCTCCTTGCTCGGGGTACCCAAGCTCACAGATACGCAGTATTTT
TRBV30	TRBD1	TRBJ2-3	CACDRGSTDTQYF	TGTGCCTGTGACAGGGGGAGCACAGATACGCAGTATTTT
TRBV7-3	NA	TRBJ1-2	CASSLAGRSYGYTF	TGTGCCAGCAGCTTAGCGGGCAGGTCATATGGCTACACCTTC
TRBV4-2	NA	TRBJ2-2	CASSPLTENANTGELFF	TGTGCCAGCAGCCCCCTAACCGAGAACGCGAACACCGGGGAGCTGTTTTTT
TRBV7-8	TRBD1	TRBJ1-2	CASSPRRQGRVYGYTF	TGTGCCAGCAGCCCCCGGAGACAGGGCCGAGTGTATGGCTACACCTTC
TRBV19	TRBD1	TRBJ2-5	CASSIDRGPLETQYF	TGTGCCAGTAGTATAGACAGGGGGCCTCTGGAGACCCAGTACTTC
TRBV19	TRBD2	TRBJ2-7	CATSPAGDGTTYEQYF	TGTGCCACCTCACCGGCGGGGGACGGGACGACCTACGAGCAGTACTTC
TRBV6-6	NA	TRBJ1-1	CASSLQGGLSEAFF	TGTGCCAGCAGTCTGCAGGGAGGCCTATCTGAAGCTTTCTTT
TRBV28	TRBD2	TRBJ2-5	CASSSGLAGAKTQYF	TGTGCCAGCAGTTCGGGACTAGCGGGGGCGAAGACCCAGTACTTC
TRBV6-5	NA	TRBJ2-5	CASSYGGAVGETQYF	TGTGCCAGCAGTTACGGCGGGGCCGTAGGGGAGACCCAGTACTTC
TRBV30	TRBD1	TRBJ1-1	CAWSVQQGARAFF	TGTGCCTGGAGTGTACAGCAGGGGGCCCGAGCTTTCTTT
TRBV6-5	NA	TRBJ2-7	CASSYGAPDEQYF	TGTGCCAGCAGTTACGGAGCTCCGGACGAGCAGTACTTC
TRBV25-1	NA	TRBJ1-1	CASSEWAKGNTEAFF	TGTGCCAGCAGTGAATGGGCCAAAGGGAACACTGAAGCTTTCTTT
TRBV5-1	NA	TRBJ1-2	CASSLYRLTNYGYTF	TGCGCCAGCAGCTTGTACAGGTTGACTAACTATGGCTACACCTTC
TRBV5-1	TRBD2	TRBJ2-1	CASSLAGGGFNEQFF	TGCGCCAGCAGCTTGGCGGGAGGGGGATTCAATGAGCAGTTCTTC
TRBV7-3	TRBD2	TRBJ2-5	CASSPGTTDSQYF	TGTGCCAGCAGCCCCGGGACTACCGACTCCCAGTACTTC
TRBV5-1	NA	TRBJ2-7	CASSLEDPRDEQYF	TGCGCCAGCAGCTTGGAAGATCCCCGAGACGAGCAGTACTTC
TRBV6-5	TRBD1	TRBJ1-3	CASSTGGLAGNTIYF	TGTGCCAGCAGTACAGGGGGCTTGGCTGGAAACACCATATATTTT
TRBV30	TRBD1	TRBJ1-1	CAWSLIGQGRTEAFF	TGTGCCTGGAGTCTCATCGGACAGGGCCGCACTGAAGCTTTCTTT
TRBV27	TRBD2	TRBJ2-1	CASSPKGLAGGPYNEQFF	TGTGCCAGCAGTCCCAAGGGACTAGCGGGGGGGCCTTACAATGAGCAGTTCTTC
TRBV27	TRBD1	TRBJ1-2	CASSSDRGIYGYTF	TGTGCCAGCAGTTCGGACAGGGGGATTTATGGCTACACCTTC
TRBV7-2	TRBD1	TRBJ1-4	CASSVGDSNEKLFF	TGTGCCAGCAGCGTCGGGGACAGCAATGAAAAACTGTTTTTT
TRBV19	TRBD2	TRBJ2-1	CASSPGTSPYNEQFF	TGTGCCAGTAGTCCGGGGACTAGCCCCTACAATGAGCAGTTCTTC
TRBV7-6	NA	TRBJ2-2	CASSFDRFSGELFF	TGTGCCAGCAGCTTCGACAGGTTCTCCGGGGAGCTGTTTTTT
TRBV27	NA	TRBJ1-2	CASSLYRGYGYTF	TGTGCCAGCAGTTTATATAGGGGCTATGGCTACACCTTC
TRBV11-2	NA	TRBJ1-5	CASSRGANQPQHF	TGTGCCAGCAGCAGGGGTGCTAATCAGCCCCAGCATTTT
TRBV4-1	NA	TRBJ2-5	CASSQDRSQQETQYF	TGCGCCAGCAGCCAAGATCGAAGTCAGCAAGAGACCCAGTACTTC
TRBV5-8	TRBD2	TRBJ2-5	CASSPSLRLAELETQYF	TGTGCCAGCAGCCCCTCACTCAGACTAGCGGAGTTAGAGACCCAGTACTTC
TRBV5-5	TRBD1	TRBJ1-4	CASSLVPGTGSEKLFF	TGTGCCAGCAGTCTGGTCCCCGGGACAGGGAGTGAAAAACTGTTTTTT
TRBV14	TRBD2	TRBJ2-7	CASSQDARTAWAGGVHEQYF	TGTGCCAGCAGCCAAGATGCTCGGACGGCTTGGGCGGGGGGGGTCCACGAGCAGTACTTC
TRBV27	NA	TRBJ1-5	CASSPALEVDSNQPQHF	TGTGCCAGCAGCCCGGCCCTAGAGGTGGATAGCAATCAGCCCCAGCATTTT
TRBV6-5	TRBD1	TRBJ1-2	CASSGIMTGDGYTF	TGTGCCAGCAGTGGCATAATGACAGGGGATGGCTACACCTTC
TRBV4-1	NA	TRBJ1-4	CASSLNGHGLFF	TGCGCCAGCAGCCTAAATGGACACGGTCTGTTTTTT